This passage covers 30 T cell receptor beta chains from one sample sequenced in a study of OX40 agonist ivuxolimab in advanced cancers. The library was built by means of the immunoSEQ multiplex PCR assay. TCRdb obtained this table from immuneACCESS and retained in-frame rearrangements with V and J assigned. These tables miss some clones; where compared with another copy, unresolved V genes account for less than half of the shortfall, and the remainder is unexplained. This sample is represented by 90,000 or so clones; roughly nine tenths of them were singletons. Together, the top ten hold 6.5% to 8.5% of the sample. The sequencing used CD4+ or CD8+ T cells sorted from blood, collected in a trial of the OX40 agonist ivuxolimab. These receptors all come from an adult with an advanced solid tumor such as melanoma, head and neck, liver or kidney cancer.

The V gene is TRBV7-2, the J gene TRBJ2-5; 7 bases line up with TRBD1. The closer fit of TRBJ2-7 to the DNA end suggests the J call may be wrong. The CDR3 runs 15 residues. The germline V gene has CDR1 SGHTA and CDR2 FQGNSA. CDR3: CASSLGRGRSPEQYF. The CDR3 nucleotides read TGTGCCAGCAGCTTAGGTAGGGGGCGCTCCCCCGAGCAGTACTTC.

The gene calls are TRBV30 and TRBJ2-6; 12 bases fit TRBD1. The CDR3 sequence is 18 residues long. V trimming: 3 bases; J trimming: 1 base; junction bases outside the gene matches: 7. Per the germline V gene, CDR1 is GTSNPN and CDR2 is SVGIG (reference sequence). The CDR3 region has the DNA TGTGCCTGGAGCGGACCGGGACAGGGGGCTTCTGGGGCCAACGTCCTGACTTTC. It encodes CAWSGPGQGASGANVLTF.

The V gene is TRBV4-2, the J gene TRBJ2-3; D gene ambiguous. Trimming stripped 4 bases from V and 6 bases from J, with 14 bases between. The germline gives CDR1 LGHNA, CDR2 YNFKEQ. This CDR3 is built from 14 residues. Here the CDR3 DNA reads TGTGCCAGCAGCCCCGAGCATGGGTATGATACGCAGTATTTT. This encodes CASSPEHGYDTQYF.

The J gene is TRBJ1-1, the V gene TRBV19; perhaps TRBD1 as D (5 bases). Trimming shortened V by 7 bases and J by 5 bases, and 11 bases separated the two germline ends. The CDR3 consists of 12 residues. CDR1 and CDR2 (germline): LNHDA, SQIVND (reference sequence). The chain's CDR3 is CASKQGRTEAFF. CDR3 nucleotide sequence: TGTGCCAGTAAGCAGGGTAGGACTGAAGCTTTCTTT.

This chain links TRBV5-5 with TRBJ1-6; no definite D call. The V gene lost 4 bases and the J gene lost 9 bases, with 11 bases spanning the gap. The V gene's germline CDR1 is SGHKS and CDR2 YYEKEE (reference sequence). The CDR3 has 13 residues. DNA for the CDR3: TGTGCCAGCAGCCTCGGCGAGGGTTCACCCCTCCACTTT. It encodes CASSLGEGSPLHF.

The genes are TRBV7-2 and TRBJ2-7; weak D call: TRBD2 (6 bases). Germline CDR1 is SGHTA and CDR2 is FQGNSA. V was pared by 1 base and J by 3 bases, with 22 bases between. The CDR3 contains 18 residues. CDR3: CASSLVLGGIPTIYEQYF. The CDR3 DNA sequence: TGTGCCAGCAGCTTAGTTTTGGGGGGAATTCCGACCATCTACGAGCAGTACTTC.

This chain connects TRBV4-1 to TRBJ2-7, with TRBD1 identical over 10 bases. Losses at the gene ends were 4 bases for V and 5 bases for J; bases not matched to a gene: 5. The germline CDR1 and CDR2 sequences are MGHRA and YSYEKL. This CDR3 contains 14 residues. The CDR3 coding sequence is TGCGCCAGCAGCCTCAGACAGGGGGCCCACGAGCAGTACTTC. This encodes CASSLRQGAHEQYF.

The J gene is TRBJ2-7, the V gene TRBV11-2; D gene unclear. The CDR3 contains 13 residues. Germline values: CDR1 SGHAT, CDR2 FQNNGV. V was shortened by 4 bases and J by 2 bases, with 9 bases between the two germline ends. The CDR3 DNA follows: TGTGCCAGCAGCTCCGATCTTACCTACGAGCAGTACTTC. This codes for CASSSDLTYEQYF.

V is TRBV30 and J is TRBJ1-2, with D possibly being TRBD1 (5 bases). CDR1 and CDR2 from the germline V gene are GTSNPN and SVGIG (reference sequence). Trimming stripped 0 bases from V and 6 bases from J, with 8 bases between. The CDR3 has 12 residues. This CDR3 reads CAWSVLGDGYTF. The CDR3 DNA is TGTGCCTGGAGTGTACTAGGGGATGGCTACACCTTC.

The chain is built from TRBV7-9 and TRBJ1-2; D is uncertain. This CDR3 is built from 15 residues. Trimming shortened V by 1 base and J by 5 bases, and 14 bases separated the two germline ends. Looked up from germline, CDR1 is SEHNR and CDR2 is FQNEAQ (reference sequence). The CDR3 bases are TGTGCCAGCAGCTTAGTAGGTCAGGCGCGTTATGGCTACACCTTC. Translating it yields CASSLVGQARYGYTF.

The chain recombines TRBV27 with TRBJ2-1; no clear D. From germline, CDR1 is MNHEY and CDR2 SMNVEV (reference sequence). Trimming took off 5 bases at V and 9 bases at J, with 8 bases between the two ends. The CDR3 runs 11 residues. The CDR3 nucleotides are TGTGCCAGCAGTAGTGGGGTTGAGCAGTTCTTC. This translates into CASSSGVEQFF.

The chain is built from TRBV12-5 and TRBJ2-5; a possible D gene is TRBD2 (5 bases). Deletions cut 7 bases from V and 5 bases from J, with 11 bases between. The CDR3 covers 12 residues. Germline-derived CDR1 and CDR2 are LGHNT and FRNRAP. The CDR3 nucleotides are TGTGCTAGTGCCCGGGGTAGGGAGACCCAGTACTTC. Translated, it gives CASARGRETQYF. The whole variable domain, filled in from reference TRBV12-5 and TRBJ2-5, reads DARVTQTPRHKVTEMGQEVTMRCQPILGHNTVFWYRQTMMQGLELLAYFRNRAPLDDSGMPKDRFSAEMPDATLATLKIQPSEPRDSAVYFCASARGRETQYFGPGTRLLVL.

The genes are TRBV15 and TRBJ2-2, with D uncertain. Germline assignment: CDR1 LNHNV and CDR2 YYDKDF (reference sequence). V was pared by 2 bases and J by 5 bases, with 9 bases between. The CDR3 covers 14 residues. CDR3 amino acids: CATSRTLETGELFF. CDR3 nucleotide sequence: TGTGCCACCAGCAGAACATTAGAAACCGGGGAGCTGTTTTTT.

The CDR3 here is CASSEQGWVQPQHF. For the CDR3, the DNA is TGTGCCAGCAGTGAACAGGGGTGGGTTCAGCCCCAGCATTTT. The V gene is TRBV25-1, the J gene TRBJ1-5, with D possibly being TRBD1 (6 bases). From germline, CDR1 is MGHDK and CDR2 SYGVNS. V was cut by 2 bases and J by 6 bases, with 11 bases left in between. The CDR3 has 14 amino acids.

The chain recombines TRBV18 with TRBJ1-1, with 11 bases identical to TRBD1. Unmatched junction bases numbered 6, after V lost 5 bases and J lost 4 bases. The length of the CDR3 is 15 residues. Germline lookup yields CDR1 KGHSH and CDR2 LQKENI. The CDR3 spells CASSRTGGVGTEAFF. CDR3 coding DNA: TGTGCCAGCTCAAGGACAGGGGGCGTCGGCACTGAAGCTTTCTTT.

The chain employs TRBV30 and TRBJ1-5, with D perhaps matching TRBD1 (5 bases). CDR3 length: 14 residues. Per the germline V gene, CDR1 is GTSNPN and CDR2 is SVGIG (reference sequence). Between the trimmed V and J ends, which lost 5 bases and 0 bases, there was a span of 11 bases. CDR3 coding DNA: TGTGCCTGGGGCCAGGGTTATAGCAATCAGCCCCAGCATTTT. Residues: CAWGQGYSNQPQHF.

The chain couples TRBV28 to TRBJ2-7, with D possibly matching TRBD2 (7 bases). V lost 6 bases, J lost 2 bases, and 14 bases lay in between. The CDR3 has 14 residues. Germline lookup yields CDR1 MDHEN and CDR2 SYDVKM. CDR3 nucleotide sequence: TGTGCCAGCAGGTTGATGGGGGGGCCCTACGAGCAGTACTTC. It is translated as CASRLMGGPYEQYF.

This chain links TRBV6-5 with TRBJ1-6, with D tentatively TRBD1 (6 bases). Germline values: CDR1 MNHEY, CDR2 SVGAGI. Trimming pared 4 bases from V and 9 bases from J, leaving 13 bases between. The CDR3 sequence is 14 residues long. The CDR3 DNA reads TGTGCCAGCAGTTTCACTACAGGGACTTCACCCCTCCACTTT. Its protein is CASSFTTGTSPLHF.

The chain joins TRBV6-5 to TRBJ1-2, with D hard to call. The CDR3 is 14 residues long. V gave up 0 bases and J gave up 5 bases, with 10 bases separating them. CDR1 and CDR2 (germline): MNHEY, SVGAGI. DNA of the CDR3: TGTGCCAGCAGTTACTCCTCTACCTCTTATGGCTACACCTTC. Its translation is CASSYSSTSYGYTF.

The chain employs TRBV7-8 and TRBJ2-1, with a tentative D call TRBD2 (5 bases). The CDR3 loop spans 16 amino acids. CDR1 and CDR2 from the germline V gene are SGHVS and FQNEAQ. The ends were cut back, 5 bases at V and 4 bases at J, with 18 bases in the middle. CDR3 nucleotide sequence: TGTGCCAGCAGCCATTTCTACCAGCGGAAATACAATGAGCAGTTCTTC. Translated: CASSHFYQRKYNEQFF.

The V gene is TRBV25-1, the J gene TRBJ1-4, with D uncertain. The CDR3 is 16 amino acids. Trimming took 1 base from V and 0 from J, leaving 9 bases between them. Germline values: CDR1 MGHDK, CDR2 SYGVNS. For the CDR3, the DNA is TGTGCCAGCAGTGAATTTACGACTTCAACTAATGAAAAACTGTTTTTT. Encoded protein: CASSEFTTSTNEKLFF.

The rearrangement links TRBV6-5 to TRBJ1-1, with D perhaps matching TRBD1 (6 bases). The CDR3 is made up of 15 amino acids. With 1 base removed from V and 5 bases from J, the gap between germline ends came to 14 bases. CDR1 and CDR2 from the germline V gene are MNHEY and SVGAGI. This chain's CDR3 is CASSYLRGLGTEAFF. CDR3 in DNA: TGTGCCAGCAGTTACTTGCGGGGGCTGGGGACTGAAGCTTTCTTT.

The chain is built from TRBV6-5 and TRBJ2-1, with TRBD1 as a possible D gene (5 bases). Germline V lookup: CDR1 MNHEY, CDR2 SVGAGI. V was clipped by 2 bases and J by 6 bases, with 5 bases between them. The CDR3 contains 12 residues. CDR3 loop: CASSYTGNEQFF. In DNA form, the CDR3 reads TGTGCCAGCAGTTACACAGGCAATGAGCAGTTCTTC.

A word on this clone: The same CDR3 can be traced to other DNA sequences in this sample. The rearrangement links TRBV18 to TRBJ2-1; a weak D match, TRBD1 (7 bases). Between the trimmed V and J ends, which lost 6 bases and 4 bases, there was a span of 10 bases. CDR3 size: 13 residues. Germline CDR1 is KGHSH and CDR2 is LQKENI. The CDR3 coding sequence is TGTGCCAGCTCGCCAGGGGGGTACAATGAGCAGTTCTTC. Amino acids: CASSPGGYNEQFF. The variable domain in full, with the rest retrieved from reference TRBV18 and TRBJ2-1, is NAGVMQNPRHLVRRRGQEARLRCSPMKGHSHVYWYRQLPEEGLKFMVYLQKENIIDESGMPKERFSAEFPKEGPSILRIQQVVRGDSAAYFCASSPGGYNEQFFGPGTRLTVL.

The chain joins TRBV2 to TRBJ2-1; 12 nucleotides align to TRBD2. The CDR3 is made up of 14 amino acids. Trimming cost V 6 bases and J 4 bases; bases outside gene matches: 1. Germline V gene data show CDR1 as SNHLY and CDR2 as FYNNEI. The CDR3 bases are TGTGCCAGCAGCACTAGCGGGAGGTACAATGAGCAGTTCTTC. Amino acid sequence: CASSTSGRYNEQFF.

The gene calls are TRBV4-2 and TRBJ2-5; D assignment may be TRBD1 or TRBD2 (6 bases each). The V end was cut by 1 base, the J end by 5 bases, with 8 bases between. CDR3 length: 13 amino acids. Germline V gene data show CDR1 as LGHNA and CDR2 as YNFKEQ. CDR3 sequence: CASSQGRGETQYF. The CDR3, as DNA: TGTGCCAGCAGCCAAGGGAGGGGGGAGACCCAGTACTTC.

This chain connects TRBV6-5 to TRBJ2-1, with TRBD2 matching 7 bases. Losses at the gene ends were 6 bases for V and 1 base for J; bases not matched to a gene: 6. There are 15 residues in the CDR3. Per germline, CDR1 MNHEY and CDR2 SVGAGI. The CDR3 sequence is CASRASGRSYNEQFF. Written as DNA, the CDR3 is TGTGCCAGCAGAGCTAGCGGACGGTCCTACAATGAGCAGTTCTTC.

The chain is built from TRBV2 and TRBJ2-7, with D possibly matching TRBD1 (5 bases). The CDR3 sequence is 17 residues long. CDR1 is SNHLY, CDR2 FYNNEI, per germline. Trimming removed 6 bases at V and 3 bases at J, with 24 bases between. The CDR3, as DNA: TGTGCCAGCAGACAAACGGCCGTGGTGCAGGGCAACTACGAGCAGTACGTC. Protein product: CASRQTAVVQGNYEQYV.

The chain employs TRBV4-3 and TRBJ2-3, with D unresolved. Trimming removed 0 bases from V and 5 bases from J, with 15 bases in between. Germline-derived CDR1 and CDR2 are LGHNA and YSLEER. The CDR3 consists of 16 residues. CDR3 DNA sequence: TGCGCCAGCAGCCAAGAGTTTCAGAACGGCGGAGATACGCAGTATTTT. Translation: CASSQEFQNGGDTQYF.

The chain joins TRBV4-1 to TRBJ1-2; the D gene is possibly TRBD1 (6 bases). Germline V gives CDR1 MGHRA, CDR2 YSYEKL. The CDR3 loop spans 14 amino acids. The germline V and J ends were trimmed by 4 bases and 4 bases, with 13 bases remaining between them. CDR3 protein: CASSPQGQLYGYTF. The CDR3 DNA sequence: TGCGCCAGCAGCCCACAAGGACAGCTCTATGGCTACACCTTC.